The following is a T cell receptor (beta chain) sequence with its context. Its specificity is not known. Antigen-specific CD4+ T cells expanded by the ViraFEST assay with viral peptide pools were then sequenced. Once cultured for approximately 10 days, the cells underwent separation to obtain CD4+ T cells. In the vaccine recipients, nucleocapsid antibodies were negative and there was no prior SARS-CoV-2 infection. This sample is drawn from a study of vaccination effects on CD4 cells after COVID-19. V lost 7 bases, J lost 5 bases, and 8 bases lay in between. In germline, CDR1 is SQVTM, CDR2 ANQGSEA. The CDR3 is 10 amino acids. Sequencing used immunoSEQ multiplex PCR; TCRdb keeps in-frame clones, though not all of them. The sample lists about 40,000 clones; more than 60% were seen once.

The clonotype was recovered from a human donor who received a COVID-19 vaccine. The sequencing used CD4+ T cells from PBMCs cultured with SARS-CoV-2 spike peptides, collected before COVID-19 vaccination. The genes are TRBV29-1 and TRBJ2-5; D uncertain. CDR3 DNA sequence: TGCAGCGCTTGGGTTGAGACCCAGTACTTC. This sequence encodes CSAWVETQYF.